The 27 T cell receptor beta chains listed next were all sequenced from one sample in a study of T cell responses to AZD1222 COVID-19 vaccine. Produced via immunoSEQ multiplex PCR; TCRdb's table is partial and in-frame only. The sample lists roughly 180,000 clones; about nine tenths were seen once. The sample here was peripheral blood, taken on day 0 of AZD1222 vaccination. These receptors were taken from an adult in good health.

The chain recombines TRBV7-6 with TRBJ1-1; the D is unclear. Germline lookup yields CDR1 SGHVS and CDR2 FNYEAQ. The ends were cut back, 5 bases at V and 1 base at J, with 17 bases in the middle. The length of the CDR3 is 16 residues. DNA of the CDR3: TGTGCCAGCAGCCCTAGACCTTTGACACAGAACACTGAAGCTTTCTTT. Translating gives CASSPRPLTQNTEAFF.

V and J are TRBV18 and TRBJ1-1; D uncertain. The germline CDR1 and CDR2 sequences are KGHSH and LQKENI. The CDR3 spans 13 residues. V dropped 8 bases and J dropped 0 bases, with 10 bases sitting between them. The CDR3 DNA reads as TGTGCCAGCGGAGCGGGTGTGAACACTGAAGCTTTCTTT. Its translation: CASGAGVNTEAFF. The full variable domain, in which reference TRBV18 and TRBJ1-1 provide the parts outside the CDR3, is NAGVMQNPRHLVRRRGQEARLRCSPMKGHSHVYWYRQLPEEGLKFMVYLQKENIIDESGMPKERFSAEFPKEGPSILRIQQVVRGDSAAYFCASGAGVNTEAFFGQGTRLTVV.

The chain employs TRBV13 and TRBJ2-1; D is uncertain. The CDR3 has 11 amino acids. Trimming cost V 4 bases and J 4 bases, with 2 bases left between them. Germline V gives CDR1 PRHDT, CDR2 FYEKMQ (reference sequence). CDR3 coding DNA: TGTGCCAGCAGCTATTACAATGAGCAGTTCTTC. It encodes CASSYYNEQFF.

With respect to this clone: Sequence at one end of the junction differs from germline and may be a read error. The rearrangement joins TRBV29-1 to TRBJ1-1; D is possibly TRBD1 (5 bases). Germline CDR1 and CDR2: SQVTM and ANQGSEA. The CDR3 length is 11 residues. The DNA of the CDR3 is TGCAGCGCCAAGGGGAACCCTGAAGCTTTCTTT. Translating gives CSAKGNPEAFF.

The chain links TRBV6-5 to TRBJ1-2; D call uncertain. The germline V gene encodes CDR1 MNHEY and CDR2 SVGAGI. With 3 bases removed from V and 7 bases from J, the gap between germline ends came to 9 bases. The CDR3 is made up of 12 amino acids. DNA for the CDR3: TGTGCCAGCAGTTATGGGATGGGTGGCTACACCTTC. Protein: CASSYGMGGYTF.

The chain uses TRBV14 and TRBJ2-1; the D gene is possibly TRBD1 (5 bases). Between the trimmed V and J ends, which lost 4 bases and 3 bases, there was a span of 16 bases. Germline V gives CDR1 SGHDN, CDR2 FVKESK. The CDR3 contains 16 residues. The CDR3 spells CASSLKGLVIYNEQFF. CDR3 coding DNA: TGTGCCAGCAGCCTAAAGGGGCTAGTGATCTACAATGAGCAGTTCTTC.

This chain links TRBV20-1 with TRBJ2-3, with D tentatively TRBD2 (5 bases). The germline V and J ends were trimmed by 3 bases and 4 bases, with 17 bases remaining between them. The CDR3 totals 15 residues. CDR1 and CDR2 from the germline V gene are DFQATT and SNEGSKA (reference sequence). CDR3 in amino acids: CSASVVLAIADTQYF. CDR3 coding DNA: TGCAGTGCTAGTGTGGTCCTAGCTATAGCAGATACGCAGTATTTT.

The rearrangement uses TRBV6-5 and TRBJ2-7; D is unclear. The CDR3 has 12 amino acids. The V gene's germline CDR1 is MNHEY and CDR2 SVGAGI. V was pared by 0 bases and J by 7 bases, with 7 bases between. This chain's CDR3 is CASSYSQVEQYF. CDR3 nucleotide sequence: TGTGCCAGCAGTTACTCGCAGGTGGAGCAGTACTTC.

As regards this clone: Sequence at one end of the junction differs from germline and may be a read error. V and J are TRBV6-1 and TRBJ1-1; D is perhaps TRBD1 (6 bases). The germline CDR1 and CDR2 sequences are MNHNS and SASEGT. This CDR3 is built from 14 residues. CDR3 in amino acids: CASSKAKGGTEAFF. CDR3 bases: TGTGCCAGCAGTAAAGCCAAGGGGGGGACTGAAGCTTTCTTT.

The V and J genes are TRBV10-3 and TRBJ1-3; D not resolved. There are 14 residues in the CDR3. Trimming pared 6 bases from V and 4 bases from J, leaving 13 bases between. The germline gives CDR1 ENHRY, CDR2 SYGVKD. CDR3 sequence reads: CAIRGSPIGNTIYF. CDR3 in DNA: TGTGCCATCAGGGGGTCCCCAATCGGAAACACCATATATTTT.

This chain joins TRBV28 and TRBJ1-2; weak D call: TRBD1 (6 bases). With 1 base removed from V and 4 bases from J, the gap between germline ends came to 13 bases. The CDR3 contains 15 residues. Germline assignment: CDR1 MDHEN and CDR2 SYDVKM. The DNA of the CDR3 is TGTGCCAGCAGTTTATTGGGCAGGGGCTTCTATGGCTACACCTTC. Encoded protein: CASSLLGRGFYGYTF.

The count of this clone is one. V and J are TRBV28 and TRBJ2-1; 9 nucleotides align to TRBD1. The CDR3 covers 15 residues. The germline CDR1 and CDR2 sequences are MDHEN and SYDVKM. Trimming at V came to 5 bases and at J to 9 bases, leaving 11 bases not matched to a gene. The CDR3 region has the DNA TGTGCCAGCAGTCCGTGGACAGGGGACGATAGTGAGCAGTTCTTC. It translates to CASSPWTGDDSEQFF.

The rearrangement uses TRBV2 and TRBJ2-1, with 11 bases lining up with TRBD1. J lost 10 bases, V lost 7 bases, and 9 bases had no gene match. The CDR3 sequence is 14 residues long. CDR1 and CDR2 from the germline V gene are SNHLY and FYNNEI. CDR3 protein: CASTRGQGAEEQFF. CDR3 coding DNA: TGTGCCAGCACTAGAGGACAGGGGGCAGAGGAGCAGTTCTTC.

The rearrangement joins TRBV11-2 to TRBJ1-1; 10 bases are shared with TRBD1. The junction had 4 bases not matched to a gene; V was cut back by 5 bases and J by 4 bases. The CDR3 totals 14 residues. CDR1 and CDR2 (germline): SGHAT, FQNNGV. The CDR3 nucleotides are TGTGCCAGCAGCCGACAGGGGGCGGTCACTGAAGCTTTCTTT. Amino acid sequence: CASSRQGAVTEAFF.

The chain uses TRBV25-1 and TRBJ1-4; D unclear. V lost 1 base and J lost 7, with 10 bases in between. Germline CDR1 and CDR2: MGHDK and SYGVNS. The CDR3 consists of 14 residues. CDR3 sequence reads: CASSEWPDGEKLFF. The DNA for the CDR3 is TGTGCCAGCAGTGAATGGCCCGACGGTGAAAAACTGTTTTTT.

Written as DNA, the CDR3 is TGTGCCAGCAGTCCCCTTGACTCTAGCGGGTCGTTTTCCTACAATGAGCAGTTCTTC. It specifies CASSPLDSSGSFSYNEQFF. The chain recombines TRBV28 with TRBJ2-1; 8 positions agree with TRBD2. After removal of 5 bases from V and 1 base from J, the junction contained 16 bases not matched to a gene. Germline values: CDR1 MDHEN, CDR2 SYDVKM. This CDR3 contains 19 residues.

The V and J genes are TRBV5-1 and TRBJ1-4; no reliable D call. There are 14 residues in the CDR3. Trimming cost V 0 bases and J 11 bases, with 14 bases left between them. CDR1 is SGHRS and CDR2 is YFSETQ in the germline V gene. As DNA, the CDR3 is TGCGCCAGCAGCTTGGGCGCCGGCAACGATAAACTGTTTTTT. This translates into CASSLGAGNDKLFF.

The rearrangement links TRBV5-1 to TRBJ1-3, with D unclear. CDR1 SGHRS and CDR2 YFSETQ come from the germline V gene. With 3 bases removed from V and 4 bases from J, the gap between germline ends came to 17 bases. This CDR3 comprises 16 residues. Here the CDR3 DNA reads TGCGCCAGCAGCTGGGGAGAAGCGGTGACGGGAAACACCATATATTTT. This translates into CASSWGEAVTGNTIYF. Drawing the rest from reference TRBV5-1 and TRBJ1-3, the complete variable domain is KAGVTQTPRYLIKTRGQQVTLSCSPISGHRSVSWYQQTPGQGLQFLFEYFSETQRNKGNFPGRFSGRQFSNSRSEMNVSTLELGDSALYLCASSWGEAVTGNTIYFGEGSWLTVV.

This clone is a singleton in its sample. The gene calls are TRBV3-1 (or the pseudogene TRBV3-2) and TRBJ2-5; TRBD2 aligns across 9 bases. V trimming: 4 bases; J trimming: 5 bases; junction bases outside the gene matches: 5. The CDR3 is made up of 14 amino acids. CDR1 is LGHDT, CDR2 YNNKEL, per germline (reference sequence). The CDR3 is CASSRAAGGETQYF. The CDR3, as DNA: TGTGCCAGCAGCCGAGCGGCGGGAGGGGAGACCCAGTACTTC.

This clone was observed a single time. The chain carries TRBV9 and TRBJ2-2, with 11 positions matching TRBD2. The CDR3 extends over 18 amino acids. From germline, CDR1 is SGDLS and CDR2 YYNGEE. The trim removed 3 bases at V and 5 bases at J, leaving 12 bases unmatched. The CDR3 bases are TGTGCCAGCAGCGGAGAAAGGACTAGCGGGTCGGGGACCGGGGAGCTGTTTTTT. Translation: CASSGERTSGSGTGELFF.

V gene TRBV2 combines with J gene TRBJ2-7, with 7 bases matching TRBD1. CDR1 is SNHLY and CDR2 is FYNNEI in the germline V gene. The CDR3 loop spans 12 amino acids. V dropped 10 bases and J dropped 5; count of bases not matched to a gene: 8. CDR3 nucleotide sequence: TGTGCCACCGAAGGGACAGCAAACGAGCAGTACTTC. Its protein product is CATEGTANEQYF.

The chain couples TRBV2 to TRBJ1-5; no reliable D call. The CDR3 contains 15 residues. Germline V gene lookup returns CDR1 SNHLY and CDR2 FYNNEI. V dropped 2 bases and J dropped 1 base, with 9 bases sitting between them. Here the CDR3 DNA reads TGTGCCAGCAGTGAACGGAGCAGGAGCAATCAGCCCCAGCATTTT. It is translated as CASSERSRSNQPQHF.

The chain combines TRBV29-1 with TRBJ2-5; 11 positions match TRBD2. The CDR3 consists of 17 residues. V shed 3 bases and J 3 bases; nucleotides not matched to a gene: 12. Germline V gives CDR1 SQVTM, CDR2 ANQGSEA. The CDR3 DNA is TGCAGCGTTGATGGGCTAGCGGGAGGAAGGGGAGAAGAGACCCAGTACTTC. Residues: CSVDGLAGGRGEETQYF.

This chain uses TRBV7-6 with TRBJ2-2, with 9 bases that match TRBD1. CDR3 length: 17 amino acids. Trimming removed 3 bases from V and 4 bases from J; junction bases left unmatched: 9. Germline loops: CDR1 SGHVS, CDR2 FNYEAQ. The CDR3 DNA sequence: TGTGCCAGCAGCTTTGGGCGGGGACAGGGTGGCACCGGGGAGCTGTTTTTT. Its protein is CASSFGRGQGGTGELFF.

The genes are TRBV6-5 and TRBJ1-1; TRBD1 is a possible D gene (6 bases). The CDR3 totals 13 residues. CDR1 MNHEY and CDR2 SVGAGI come from the germline V gene. V was pared by 2 bases and J by 5 bases, with 9 bases between. Here the CDR3 reads CASSYRGGTEAFF. The CDR3 bases are TGTGCCAGCAGTTACAGGGGGGGAACTGAAGCTTTCTTT.

The chain employs TRBV6-5 and TRBJ1-6; 7 bases agree with TRBD1. This CDR3 spans 14 amino acids. Germline assignment: CDR1 MNHEY and CDR2 SVGAGI. Trimming at V came to 6 bases and at J to 11 bases, leaving 10 bases not matched to a gene. The CDR3 here is CASSRRGSVAPLHF. In nucleotides, the CDR3 is TGTGCCAGCAGCCGCAGGGGGAGTGTGGCACCCCTCCACTTT.

The J gene is TRBJ2-1, the V gene TRBV5-4; D remains ambiguous. This CDR3 spans 12 amino acids. Per germline, CDR1 SGHNT and CDR2 YYREEE (reference sequence). V was clipped by 2 bases and J by 4 bases, with 4 bases between them. The chain's CDR3 is CASSFAYNEQFF. As DNA, the CDR3 is TGTGCCAGCAGCTTCGCTTACAATGAGCAGTTCTTC.